Following are 12 T cell receptor beta chains from one sample sequenced in a study of T-cell memory formation after mild COVID-19. Using its own MiXCR run on the 5' RACE reads, TCRdb lists one record per CDR3 protein. The data hold 500,000 to 600,000 distinct CDR3 sequences, with roughly 18% observed a single time. What was sequenced was PBMCs or a T cell subset sorted from them (not recorded which). The receptors shown here come from an adult woman who had mild COVID-19 (a few samples of this study predate the infection). Cell type and time point are not known.

A remark on this clonotype: The junction does not match germline at one end; this may be a read error. The V call is TRBV3-1, the J call TRBJ1-2, with D maybe TRBD1 (5 bases). The length of the CDR3 is 13 residues. CDR1 is LGHDT, CDR2 YNNKEL, per germline (reference sequence). The CDR3 region has the DNA TGTGCCAGCAGCCAAGAGGGGGGAGGCGGCTGCACCTTC. Amino acid sequence: CASSQEGGGGCTF.

This clonotype was seen more than once but under ten times. In nucleotides, the CDR3 is TGTGCCAGCAGCTTAGCCTCTTCTGGTTACGGAAACACCATATATTTT. This sequence encodes CASSLASSGYGNTIYF. The rearrangement joins TRBV7-9 to TRBJ1-3; D call uncertain. The CDR3 length is 16 residues. V was cut by 0 bases and J by 4 bases, with 13 bases left in between. Per germline, CDR1 SEHNR and CDR2 FQNEAQ (reference sequence).

This clonotype was recorded many times. The chain combines TRBV5-1 with TRBJ2-3, with D possibly matching TRBD1 (6 bases). Germline-derived CDR1 and CDR2 are SGHRS and YFSETQ. V dropped 1 base and J dropped 2 bases, with 8 bases sitting between them. The CDR3 contains 14 residues. The CDR3 protein is CASSLQGSTDTQYF. The CDR3 DNA sequence: TGCGCCAGCAGCTTGCAGGGGTCCACAGATACGCAGTATTTT.

This chain links TRBV29-1 with TRBJ2-7; TRBD2 matches at 8 bases. V lost 5 bases, J lost 4 bases, and 7 bases stayed unmatched. The CDR3 has 13 amino acids. The germline CDR1 and CDR2 sequences are SQVTM and ANQGSEA. The CDR3 coding sequence is TGCAGCGTTCGGCTAGCGGGTATTTACGAGCAGTACTTC. Its protein product is CSVRLAGIYEQYF.

The chain joins TRBV6-6 to TRBJ1-2; the match to TRBD1 covers 10 bases. Unmatched junction bases numbered 3, after V lost 4 bases and J lost 4 bases. Germline CDR1 MNHNY, CDR2 SVGAGI (reference sequence). CDR3 length: 14 amino acids. This CDR3 reads CASSLTGGLYGYTF. Written as DNA, the CDR3 is TGTGCCAGCAGTTTGACAGGGGGCCTCTATGGCTACACCTTC.

The rearrangement uses TRBV29-1 and TRBJ1-4; D not resolved. V was cut by 4 bases and J by 3 bases, with 21 bases left in between. Germline CDR1 SQVTM, CDR2 ANQGSEA. CDR3 length: 17 amino acids. The CDR3 region is CSVVGAVEPSSNEKLFF. Written as DNA, the CDR3 is TGCAGCGTTGTAGGCGCCGTAGAACCGTCGTCTAATGAAAAACTGTTTTTT.

V is TRBV20-1 and J is TRBJ2-3, with D unclear. This CDR3 contains 12 residues. The V gene lost 6 bases and the J gene lost 2 bases, with 9 bases spanning the gap. Looked up from germline, CDR1 is DFQATT and CDR2 is SNEGSKA (reference sequence). The CDR3 sequence: CSAPPDTDTQYF. The CDR3 DNA is TGCAGTGCCCCTCCGGACACAGATACGCAGTATTTT.

This clonotype occurred a few times. This chain connects TRBV6-2 or TRBV6-3 to TRBJ2-7; TRBD2 matches 7 bases. This CDR3 contains 15 residues. The germline CDR1 and CDR2 sequences are MNHEY and SVGEGT. J lost 4 bases, V lost 4 bases, and 10 bases had no gene match. The CDR3, as DNA: TGTGCCAGCAGTTCCGCTGGGGCGGGAGTGTACGAGCAGTACTTC. Protein sequence: CASSSAGAGVYEQYF.

The V gene is TRBV20-1, the J gene TRBJ2-1, with D possibly being TRBD1 (6 bases). Germline V gene lookup returns CDR1 DFQATT and CDR2 SNEGSKA (reference sequence). This CDR3 is built from 16 residues. Trimming pared 4 bases from V and 2 bases from J, leaving 18 bases between. The CDR3 reads CSAIPGQPVTYNEQFF. As DNA, the CDR3 is TGCAGTGCTATTCCCGGACAGCCGGTGACCTACAATGAGCAGTTCTTC.

The rearrangement joins TRBV9 to TRBJ1-1; D is perhaps TRBD1 (5 bases). The V end was cut by 0 bases, the J end by 4 bases, with 16 bases between. Germline V gene data show CDR1 as SGDLS and CDR2 as YYNGEE. This CDR3 comprises 16 residues. Here the CDR3 DNA reads TGTGCCAGCAGCGTAGCCCCGCGGGGGGGAGGCACTGAAGCTTTCTTT. Residues: CASSVAPRGGGTEAFF.

The chain recombines TRBV10-3 with TRBJ2-3; 10 nucleotides align to TRBD2. The CDR3 is 15 amino acids. Trimming cost V 5 bases and J 4 bases; bases outside gene matches: 6. Germline V CDR1 and CDR2: ENHRY, SYGVKD. In nucleotides, the CDR3 is TGTGCCATCAGTCGGCTAGCGGGGGAGGCAGATACGCAGTATTTT. It yields the protein CAISRLAGEADTQYF.

The J gene is TRBJ2-2, the V gene TRBV7-9, with 8 nucleotides matching TRBD2. V was clipped by 6 bases and J by 3 bases; unmatched bases: 3. The CDR3 runs to 14 residues. Germline values: CDR1 SEHNR, CDR2 FQNEAQ (reference sequence). The CDR3 DNA is TGTGCCAGCAGGTCAGCGGGAGACACCGGGGAGCTGTTTTTT. It translates to CASRSAGDTGELFF.